This record looks at one T cell receptor (beta chain) sequence and its context. The antigen is not known. This record belongs to a study of cytomegalovirus exposure and HLA in healthy donors. V trimming: 6 bases; J trimming: 0 bases; junction bases outside the gene matches: 4. The CDR3 has 14 amino acids. CDR1 is MNHNS, CDR2 SASEGT, per germline. Notes on the study in general: Later analysis showed most CMV-associated TCR beta chains appearing HLA-restricted. A missense DCLRE1C variant was associated with V- and J-gene trimming of TCR beta chains in a later analysis, and an independent cohort replicated the association. Immune exposure was documented only through CMV serostatus. Altogether, 164 TCR beta chains were recorded as cytomegalovirus-associated.

PCR primers comprised 60 Vbeta and 13 Jbeta primers. This table comes from immunoSEQ multiplex PCR, and its TCRdb copy is limited to in-frame clones, with some not included. Among some 130,000 clones listed, approximately 77% were seen once. The chain has TRBV6-1 and TRBJ2-7; 8 nucleotides match TRBD1. Sequenced material: PBMCs. The clonotype comes from a woman aged 40 to 50 in good health and CMV-seronegative. CDR3 residues: CASRGQEFSYEQYF. In DNA form, the CDR3 reads TGTGCCAGCAGGGGACAGGAGTTCTCCTACGAGCAGTACTTC.